This TCR beta chain derives from a study of cytomegalovirus exposure and HLA in healthy donors. Study-level points and caveats: Researchers left out some V segments, among them TRBV6-2 and TRBV6-3, as indistinguishable.

PCR was performed using 60 Vbeta and 13 Jbeta primers. Here immunoSEQ multiplex PCR was the method, and the copy in TCRdb shows in-frame clones only, minus some. The sample has about 120,000 clones, approximately 80% seen once. With respect to this clone: Its matching antigen is unknown.

V was shortened by 4 bases and J by 5 bases, with 14 bases between the two germline ends. The germline V gene encodes CDR1 KGHSY and CDR2 FQNENV. The CDR3 consists of 14 residues. The TCR originated in a woman aged 18-29 years in good health and CMV-seronegative. The genes are TRBV16 and TRBJ1-1; weak D call: TRBD1 (5 bases). Sequencing was performed on PBMCs. CDR3 nucleotide sequence: TGTGCCAGCAGCCCCCTCGGGGGGGAAACTGAAGCTTTCTTT. Its translation: CASSPLGGETEAFF. The whole variable domain, remainder taken from reference TRBV16 and TRBJ1-1, is GEEVAQTPKHLVRGEGQKAKLYCAPIKGHSYVFWYQQVLKNEFKFLISFQNENVFDETGMPKERFSAKCLPNSPCSLEIQATKLEDSAVYFCASSPLGGETEAFFGQGTRLTVV.